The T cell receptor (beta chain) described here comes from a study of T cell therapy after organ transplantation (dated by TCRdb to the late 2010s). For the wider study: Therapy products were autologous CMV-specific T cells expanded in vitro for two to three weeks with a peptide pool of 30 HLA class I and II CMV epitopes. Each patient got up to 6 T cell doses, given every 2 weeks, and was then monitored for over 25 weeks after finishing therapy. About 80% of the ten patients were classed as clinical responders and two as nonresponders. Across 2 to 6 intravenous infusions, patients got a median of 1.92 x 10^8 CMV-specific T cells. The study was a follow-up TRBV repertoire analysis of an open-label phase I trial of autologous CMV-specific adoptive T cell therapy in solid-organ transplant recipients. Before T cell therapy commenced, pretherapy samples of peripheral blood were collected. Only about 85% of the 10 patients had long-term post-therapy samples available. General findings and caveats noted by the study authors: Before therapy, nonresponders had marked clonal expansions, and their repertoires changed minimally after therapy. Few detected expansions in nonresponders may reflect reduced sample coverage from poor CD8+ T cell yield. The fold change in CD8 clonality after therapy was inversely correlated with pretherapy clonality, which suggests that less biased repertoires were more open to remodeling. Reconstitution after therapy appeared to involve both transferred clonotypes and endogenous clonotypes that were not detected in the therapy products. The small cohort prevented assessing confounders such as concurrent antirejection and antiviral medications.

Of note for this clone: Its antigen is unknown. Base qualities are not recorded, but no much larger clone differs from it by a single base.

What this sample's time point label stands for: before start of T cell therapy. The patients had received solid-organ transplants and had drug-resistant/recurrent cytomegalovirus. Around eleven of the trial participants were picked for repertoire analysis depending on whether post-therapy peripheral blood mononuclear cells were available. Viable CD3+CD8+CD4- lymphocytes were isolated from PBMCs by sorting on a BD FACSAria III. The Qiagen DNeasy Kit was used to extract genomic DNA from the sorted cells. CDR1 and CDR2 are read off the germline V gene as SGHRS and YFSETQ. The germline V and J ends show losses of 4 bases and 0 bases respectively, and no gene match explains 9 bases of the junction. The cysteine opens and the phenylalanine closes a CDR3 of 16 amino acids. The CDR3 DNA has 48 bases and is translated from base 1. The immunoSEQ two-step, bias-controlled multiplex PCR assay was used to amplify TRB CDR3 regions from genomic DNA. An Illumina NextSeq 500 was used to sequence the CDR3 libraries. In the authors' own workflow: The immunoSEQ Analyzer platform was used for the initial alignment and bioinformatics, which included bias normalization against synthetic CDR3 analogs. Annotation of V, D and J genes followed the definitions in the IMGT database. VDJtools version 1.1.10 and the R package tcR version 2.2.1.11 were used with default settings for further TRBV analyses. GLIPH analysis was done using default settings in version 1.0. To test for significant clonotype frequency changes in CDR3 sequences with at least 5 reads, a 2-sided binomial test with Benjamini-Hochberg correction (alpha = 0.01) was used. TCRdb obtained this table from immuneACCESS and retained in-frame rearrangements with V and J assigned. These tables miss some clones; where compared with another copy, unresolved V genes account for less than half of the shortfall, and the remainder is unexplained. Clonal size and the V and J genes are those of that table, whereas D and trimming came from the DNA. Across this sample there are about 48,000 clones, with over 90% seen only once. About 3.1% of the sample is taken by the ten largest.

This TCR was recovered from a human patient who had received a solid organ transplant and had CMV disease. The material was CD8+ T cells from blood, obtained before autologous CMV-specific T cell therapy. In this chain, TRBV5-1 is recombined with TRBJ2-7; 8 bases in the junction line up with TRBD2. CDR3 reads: CASSPRGRRSSYEQYF. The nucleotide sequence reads TGCGCCAGCAGCCCCCGCGGGAGGCGGAGCTCCTACGAGCAGTACTTC.